The rows below give T cell receptor beta chains drawn from one sample of a study of CD8+CD57+ T cells in acquired aplastic anemia. TCRdb ran MiXCR on the reads and lists one entry per CDR3 protein. Of around 170,000 distinct CDR3 sequences listed, 55% to 80% are singletons. Specimen: sorted CD4+, CD8+, or CD8+CD57+ T cells (not recorded which) from PBMCs. The receptors were sampled from a human donor in good health. Each CDR3 is given with its conserved first and last residue. D genes are given only for firm matches. Clone size is given for some rows only: seen once, a few or many times, or a class if the clone is expanded.

TRBJ2-2	.	TRBV30	.	TGTGCCTGGAGTGGGGTTACCGGAGAGCTGTTTTTT	CAWSGVTGELFF
TRBJ2-7	.	TRBV5-5	.	TGTGCCAGCAGCACCCTAAGCCGACAGGAAATTACCTACGAGCAGTACTTC	CASSTLSRQEITYEQYF
TRBJ2-7	.	TRBV20-1	.	TGCAGTGCCACCAACATATACGAGCAGTACTTC	CSATNIYEQYF
TRBJ1-5	.	TRBV24-1	.	TGTGCCACCAGTTTGGCGCCCGATAGCAATCAGCCCCAGCATTTT	CATSLAPDSNQPQHF
TRBJ2-7	many	TRBV6-1	TRBD2	TGTGCCAGCAGCACTAGCGGGGACTACGAGCAGTACTTC	CASSTSGDYEQYF
TRBJ2-4	once	TRBV15	.	TGTGCCACCAGCAGACCAGGAATAGCCAAAAACATTCAGTACTTC	CATSRPGIAKNIQYF
TRBJ2-1	.	TRBV12-3/TRBV12-4	TRBD1	TGTGCCAGCAGGGCAACAGGGGGCACCTACAATGAGCAGTTCTTC	CASRATGGTYNEQFF
TRBJ1-2	.	TRBV5-8	TRBD1	TGTGCCAGCAGCTTGCTGGGACAGGGATCCTATGGCTACACCTTC	CASSLLGQGSYGYTF
TRBJ2-7	.	TRBV5-4	TRBD2	TGTGCCAGCAAACTAGCGGGGGTGGGCGAGCAGTACTTC	CASKLAGVGEQYF
TRBJ2-1	.	TRBV29-1	.	TGCAGCGTTGACATCCCCGGGGGCGGGGAGCAGTTCTTC	CSVDIPGGGEQFF
TRBJ1-5	.	TRBV7-9	.	TGTGCCAGCAGCTTTTGGAAGCTTAGCAATCAGCCCCAGCATTTT	CASSFWKLSNQPQHF
TRBJ2-7	few	TRBV7-9	.	TGTGCCAGCAGCTTAGGGACCGTCGAGCAGTACTTC	CASSLGTVEQYF
TRBJ2-1	.	TRBV19	TRBD2	TGTGCCAGTAAGGGCAGCGGGAGGGTTTCCTACAATGAGCAGTTCTTC	CASKGSGRVSYNEQFF
TRBJ1-5	.	TRBV7-8	.	TGTGCCAGCAGCTTAGATACGGGGCTTCAGCCCCAGCATTTT	CASSLDTGLQPQHF
TRBJ2-7	.	TRBV19	.	TGTGCCAGTAGCAAGGGAGACACCCCCTACGAGCAGTACTTC	CASSKGDTPYEQYF
TRBJ1-3	few	TRBV28	.	TGTGCCAGCAGTTCTTTAGGATTTTCTGGAAACACCATATATTTT	CASSSLGFSGNTIYF
TRBJ1-5	once	TRBV7-9	.	TGTGCCAGCAGCTCTGGACAGACGGATCAGCCCCAGCATTTT	CASSSGQTDQPQHF
TRBJ2-7	many	TRBV5-8	.	TGTGCCAGCAGCCCCACCCTCGGAGGGAGCAAATCCTACGAGCAGTACTTC	CASSPTLGGSKSYEQYF
TRBJ2-3	many	TRBV25-1	TRBD2	TGTGCCAGCAACTCCGTAGCGGGAGGCTCAACTAGCACAGATACGCAGTATTTT	CASNSVAGGSTSTDTQYF
TRBJ2-1	many	TRBV20-1	.	TGCAGTGCTAGTTCCCCAACTACGGGAGTTGCAAATGAGCAGTTCTTC	CSASSPTTGVANEQFF
TRBJ2-6	many	TRBV7-9	.	TGTGCCAGCAGCTTTAGCGCAGCTACGGGGGGCAGCTCTGGGGCCAACGTCCTGACTTTC	CASSFSAATGGSSGANVLTF
TRBJ1-3	few	TRBV6-1	.	TGTGCCAGCATGGGGGGGCCCTACTCTGGAAACACCATATATTTT	CASMGGPYSGNTIYF
TRBJ1-2	.	TRBV4-3	.	TGCGCCAGCAGCCAAGATAAACAGGTCCGCATCGATGGCTACACCTTC	CASSQDKQVRIDGYTF
TRBJ2-7	.	TRBV2	TRBD1	TGTGCCAGTGTGAAACAGGGGGCCAGAAGGGGGGGCTACGAGCAGTACTTC	CASVKQGARRGGYEQYF
TRBJ2-3	.	TRBV7-9	.	TGTGCCAGCAGTCCCGGTGGAAGCAGCACAGATACGCAGTATTTT	CASSPGGSSTDTQYF
TRBJ1-5	.	TRBV12-3/TRBV12-4	.	TGTGCCAGCAGTGAATTCCCCCGGACAGTAAATCATCAGCCCCAGCATTTT	CASSEFPRTVNHQPQHF
TRBJ2-2	many	TRBV7-6	.	TGTGCCAGCGGAACACAAACAGGGAGCCCCGGGGAGCTGTTTTTT	CASGTQTGSPGELFF
TRBJ2-3	.	TRBV11-2	.	TGTGCCACCCACAAATACACAGATACGCAGTATTTT	CATHKYTDTQYF
TRBJ2-1	.	TRBV7-9	.	TGTGCCAGCAGCTCCTATTTGGTTGACAATGAGCAGTTCTTC	CASSSYLVDNEQFF
TRBJ2-3	many	TRBV4-1	.	TGCGCCAGCAGCCAAGAAGGGCCCCAGGCTGGAGCAGATACGCAGTATTTT	CASSQEGPQAGADTQYF
TRBJ2-1	.	TRBV5-1	.	TGCGCCAGCAGCTACGCGGGGACGGGCAATGAGCAGTTCTTC	CASSYAGTGNEQFF
TRBJ2-5	.	TRBV7-9	.	TGTGCCAGCAGCCTGGCAGGGTTGGTTGCGGAGACCCAGTACTTC	CASSLAGLVAETQYF
TRBJ1-2	.	TRBV14	.	TGTGCCAGCAGCCAAGATGCGGATTGGTCGGATGGCTACACCTTC	CASSQDADWSDGYTF
TRBJ2-5	few	TRBV15	TRBD2	TGTGCCACCAGCACAGGACTAGGCCAAGAGACCCAGTACTTC	CATSTGLGQETQYF
TRBJ1-4	.	TRBV20-1	.	TGCAGTGCTAGAGATGGTGTCTCGGATGAAAAACTGTTTTTT	CSARDGVSDEKLFF
TRBJ2-1	.	TRBV20-1	TRBD2	TGCAGTGCTAGAGATCTATGGGGAGGGTTTAATGAGCAGTTCTTC	CSARDLWGGFNEQFF
TRBJ2-5	.	TRBV6-7	.	TGTGCCAGCAGTTACTCGACGGGGGTAGAGACCCAGTACTTC	CASSYSTGVETQYF
TRBJ2-1	.	TRBV10-3	TRBD2	TGTGCCACCTGGGCGGGAGTAGAGCAGTTCTTC	CATWAGVEQFF
TRBJ2-7	many	TRBV9	.	TGTGCCAGCAGCCCCGAAGGACAGGGAGGGTCCTACGAGCAGTACTTC	CASSPEGQGGSYEQYF
TRBJ1-5	many	TRBV6-1	.	TGTGCCAGCAGTGAACCTCCCATCCATAGCAATCAGCCCCAGCATTTT	CASSEPPIHSNQPQHF
TRBJ2-5	.	TRBV5-4	TRBD1	TGTGCCAGCAGTTTACAGGGGAGAGGGGAGACCCAGTACTTC	CASSLQGRGETQYF
TRBJ1-6	.	TRBV7-9	.	TGTGCCAGCGCGAGGGGGACGGTCTCAGATAATTCACCCCTCCACTTT	CASARGTVSDNSPLHF
TRBJ2-4	.	TRBV7-8	TRBD1	TGTGCCAGCAGCTCCGGGACAGGGAACATTCAGTACTTC	CASSSGTGNIQYF
TRBJ1-1	.	TRBV18	.	TGTGCCAGCTCACCGTCCTCACAGGGTGAGGCTTTCTTT	CASSPSSQGEAFF
TRBJ2-3	.	TRBV7-9	.	TGTGCCAGCAACGCGGCCGGGGCCGATACGCAGTATTTT	CASNAAGADTQYF